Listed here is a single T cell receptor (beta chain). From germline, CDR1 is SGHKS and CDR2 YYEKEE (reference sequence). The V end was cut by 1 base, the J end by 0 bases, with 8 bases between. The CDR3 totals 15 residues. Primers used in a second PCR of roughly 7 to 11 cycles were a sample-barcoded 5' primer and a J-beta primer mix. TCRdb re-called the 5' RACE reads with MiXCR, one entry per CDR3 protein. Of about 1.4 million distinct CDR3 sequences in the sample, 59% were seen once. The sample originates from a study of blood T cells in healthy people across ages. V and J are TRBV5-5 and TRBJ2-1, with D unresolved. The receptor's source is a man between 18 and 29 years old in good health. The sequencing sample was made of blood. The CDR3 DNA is TGTGCCAGCAGCTTGTTTAGTAGCTCCTACAATGAGCAGTTCTTC. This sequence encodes CASSLFSSSYNEQFF. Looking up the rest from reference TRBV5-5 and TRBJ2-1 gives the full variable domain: DAGVTQSPTHLIKTRGQQVTLRCSPISGHKSVSWYQQVLGQGPQFIFQYYEKEERGRGNFPDRFSARQFPNYSSELNVNALLLGDSALYLCASSLFSSSYNEQFFGPGTRLTVL.